The entry below gives a single T cell receptor (beta chain) sequence along with its context. J lost 7 bases, V lost 8 bases, and 14 bases had no gene match. The CDR3 sequence is 15 residues long. From germline, CDR1 is KGHSH and CDR2 LQKENI. In the original workflow: Researchers report that nucleated cell counts were estimated from reference gene primer amplification. The protocol was immunoSEQ multiplex PCR, while the TCRdb copy is restricted to in-frame clones and leaves out a portion. V and J calls and clone size are given by that table; D and trimming were obtained from the DNA. The sample holds more than 250,000 clones, 75% to 90% seen once. This entry comes from a study of blood T cell repertoires in COVID-19. For the study at large: The United States, Italy and Spain provided the acute and convalescent COVID-19 samples.

This TCR was recovered from a woman aged 25 to 39 who had recovered from COVID-19. Sequences were obtained from peripheral blood. This chain links TRBV18 with TRBJ1-1; the match to TRBD1 covers 9 bases. CDR3 loop: CASGLRRQGGNEAFF. The CDR3 DNA reads TGTGCCAGCGGACTACGCCGACAGGGGGGTAATGAAGCTTTCTTT. Based on the CDR3 plus reference TRBV18 and TRBJ1-1, the full variable domain is NAGVMQNPRHLVRRRGQEARLRCSPMKGHSHVYWYRQLPEEGLKFMVYLQKENIIDESGMPKERFSAEFPKEGPSILRIQQVVRGDSAAYFCASGLRRQGGNEAFFGQGTRLTVV.